Each of the 30 T cell receptor beta chains below was sequenced from the same sample in a study of metastatic and nonmetastatic thyroid tumors. The entire patient cohort was treatment-naive prior to thyroid surgery. TCRdb used MiXCR to call clones anew from the PCR reads. The sample has 46,000 or so clones; roughly 15% are singletons. The sequencing sample was made of blood. These receptors were obtained from a female donor with papillary thyroid cancer or a benign thyroid nodule (not recorded which). Some clones in this sample may be carry-over from other donors' samples.

This clone was recorded many times. This chain connects TRBV30 to TRBJ2-3; D ambiguous. The CDR3 contains 13 residues. In germline, CDR1 is GTSNPN, CDR2 SVGIG (reference sequence). Trimming cost V 2 bases and J 1 base, with 7 bases left between them. The CDR3 bases are TGTGCCTGGAGTCGCGTCGGCACAGATACGCAGTATTTT. Translated: CAWSRVGTDTQYF.

This clone was seen at least ten times. V is TRBV19 and J is TRBJ1-6; 8 nucleotides match TRBD1. Trimming cost V 2 bases and J 8 bases; bases outside gene matches: 2. The CDR3 length is 14 residues. CDR1 LNHDA and CDR2 SQIVND come from the germline V gene (reference sequence). DNA for the CDR3: TGTGCCAGTAGTATAACGACAGGGGATTCACCCCTCCACTTT. Its protein product is CASSITTGDSPLHF.

This clone came up many times. Other DNA sequences from this sample encode an identical CDR3 as well. The chain is built from TRBV9 and TRBJ1-4; D uncertain. The V end lost 4 bases, the J end lost 8 bases, and 18 bases lay between the germline ends. Germline values: CDR1 SGDLS, CDR2 YYNGEE. This CDR3 has 15 amino acids. CDR3 protein: CASSIGWGLGEKLFF. The CDR3 bases are TGTGCCAGCAGCATTGGGTGGGGATTAGGAGAAAAACTGTTTTTT.

The V and J genes are TRBV6-6 and TRBJ1-3; unclear D gene. The V end lost 2 bases, the J end lost 4 bases, and 9 bases lay between the germline ends. The CDR3 totals 14 residues. Germline loops: CDR1 MNHNY, CDR2 SVGAGI (reference sequence). In DNA form, the CDR3 reads TGTGCCAGCAGTTACATCAACTCAGGAAACACCATATATTTT. This encodes CASSYINSGNTIYF.

This clone was picked up a small number of times. The V call is TRBV18, the J call TRBJ1-5, with 10 bases that match TRBD1. In germline, CDR1 is KGHSH, CDR2 LQKENI. CDR3 size: 15 residues. J lost 5 bases, V lost 5 bases, and 6 bases had no gene match. DNA of the CDR3: TGTGCCAGCTCATCTGGACAGGGGGAGTATCAGCCCCAGCATTTT. This gives the protein CASSSGQGEYQPQHF.

This clone was counted a few times. This chain links TRBV28 with TRBJ2-7; D may match TRBD1 or TRBD2 (5 bases each). V was pared by 6 bases and J by 8 bases, with 26 bases between. Germline V lookup: CDR1 MDHEN, CDR2 SYDVKM. The CDR3 is 16 residues long. The CDR3 DNA reads TGTGCCAGCAGGTCACTCAGGGACGCCCTACGAAAAAAGCAGTACTTC. Protein sequence: CASRSLRDALRKKQYF.

This clone was detected only a few times. This chain links TRBV27 with TRBJ2-5, with D possibly being TRBD2 (5 bases). Deletions cut 0 bases from V and 2 bases from J, with 10 bases between. Germline CDR1 MNHEY, CDR2 SMNVEV (reference sequence). This CDR3 region has 15 residues. The CDR3 region is CASSLSFGEQETQYF. DNA of the CDR3: TGTGCCAGCAGTTTATCTTTCGGGGAACAAGAGACCCAGTACTTC.

This clone occurred a few times. One junction end disagrees with the germline gene, perhaps due to a read error. This same CDR3 is encoded by further DNA sequences in the sample. The chain is built from TRBV12-3 or TRBV12-4 and TRBJ1-2; no clear D gene. The CDR3 spans 14 residues. Here the CDR3 DNA reads TGTGCAAGCAGTCCCCGAGCCCTCAACTATGGCTACACCTTC. This gives the protein CASSPRALNYGYTF.

The DNA for the CDR3 is TGCGCCAGCAGCTTGGGTACAGGGTTGAACACTGAAGCTTTCTTT. Protein sequence: CASSLGTGLNTEAFF. The gene calls are TRBV5-1 and TRBJ1-1; D is possibly TRBD1 (6 bases). Germline V CDR1 and CDR2: SGHRS, YFSETQ. Between the trimmed V and J ends, which lost 0 bases and 0 bases, there was a span of 9 bases. This CDR3 comprises 15 residues. The entire variable domain, with the rest obtained from reference TRBV5-1 and TRBJ1-1, is as follows: KAGVTQTPRYLIKTRGQQVTLSCSPISGHRSVSWYQQTPGQGLQFLFEYFSETQRNKGNFPGRFSGRQFSNSRSEMNVSTLELGDSALYLCASSLGTGLNTEAFFGQGTRLTVV.

As to this clone: A much larger clone is a single base away; this may be a read error. The chain carries TRBV9 and TRBJ2-1; 11 nucleotides match TRBD2. The CDR3 runs to 15 residues. Germline CDR1 SGDLS, CDR2 YYNGEE. J lost 9 bases, V lost 3 bases, and 8 bases had no gene match. CDR3 in DNA: TGTGCCAGCAGCGGTACTAGCGGGAGCACGTGTGAGCAGTTCTTC. Amino acids: CASSGTSGSTCEQFF.

Concerning this clone itself: Germline and junction disagree at one end, which may indicate a read error. This chain connects TRBV20-1 to TRBJ2-2, with TRBD2 identical over 8 bases. The CDR3 is 18 residues long. CDR1 DFQATT and CDR2 SNEGSKA come from the germline V gene (reference sequence). The CDR3: CSARDGLAGSPETGEMFF. In DNA form, the CDR3 reads TGCAGTGCTAGAGATGGGCTAGCGGGCTCCCCGGAAACCGGGGAGATGTTTTTT.

This clone was observed many times. This chain links TRBV11-2 with TRBJ2-3, with 15 bases lining up with TRBD2. After removal of 5 bases from V and 5 bases from J, the junction contained 5 bases not matched to a gene. CDR3 length equals 16 residues. Germline assignment: CDR1 SGHAT and CDR2 FQNNGV. CDR3 nucleotides: TGTGCCAGCAGCCCCCGGACTAGCGGGAGGGGAGATACGCAGTATTTT. Translation: CASSPRTSGRGDTQYF.

CDR3 nucleotides: TGTGCCAGCAGGAACAGGGGACGGGAGACCCAGTACTTC. It encodes CASRNRGRETQYF. The chain is built from TRBV28 and TRBJ2-5; 7 bases align to TRBD1. V trimming: 6 bases; J trimming: 5 bases; junction bases outside the gene matches: 6. Looked up from germline, CDR1 is MDHEN and CDR2 is SYDVKM. CDR3 size: 13 residues.

This clone was detected ten times or more. J is TRBJ2-7 and V is TRBV19; 10 bases map to TRBD1. J lost 4 bases, V lost 5 bases, and 8 bases had no gene match. The CDR3 spans 15 residues. Per germline, CDR1 LNHDA and CDR2 SQIVND (reference sequence). CDR3 region: CASSFGTGARYEQYF. The CDR3 DNA is TGTGCCAGTAGTTTTGGGACAGGGGCTCGGTACGAGCAGTACTTC.

This clone was seen at least ten times. A much larger clone sits a single nucleotide away, making a read error possible. Other DNA sequences in this specimen translate into the identical CDR3. The rearrangement uses TRBV27 and TRBJ2-3, with 9 positions matching TRBD2. This CDR3 contains 17 residues. Germline V gene sequence: CDR1 MNHEY, CDR2 SMNVEV (reference sequence). The CDR3: CASSPRGLAISTDTQYF. Written as DNA, the CDR3 is TGTGCTAGCAGTCCCCGTGGACTAGCGATTAGCACAGATACGCAGTATTTT.

This clone was counted a few times. This chain uses TRBV6-1 with TRBJ1-2, with no clear D. This CDR3 has 15 residues. V was shortened by 2 bases and J by 4 bases, with 14 bases between the two germline ends. CDR1 MNHNS and CDR2 SASEGT come from the germline V gene. The CDR3 is CASSESWFRPYGYTF. The CDR3 nucleotides read TGTGCCAGCAGTGAATCATGGTTTAGACCCTATGGCTACACCTTC.

This clone was detected ten times or more. The chain couples TRBV7-2 to TRBJ2-1; TRBD2 agrees at 13 bases. Per the germline V gene, CDR1 is SGHTA and CDR2 is FQGNSA. The CDR3 runs to 14 residues. Germline trimming cut 4 bases from V and 10 bases from J; bases unmatched to any gene: 4. The CDR3 here is CASSWTSGSVEQFF. The CDR3 nucleotides read TGTGCCAGCAGCTGGACTAGCGGGAGTGTAGAGCAGTTCTTC.

The sample holds a few counts of this clone. The genes are TRBV6-1 and TRBJ2-7, with 12 bases aligning to TRBD2. J lost 6 bases, V lost 9 bases, and 9 bases had no gene match. From germline, CDR1 is MNHNS and CDR2 SASEGT. This CDR3 is built from 14 residues. The CDR3, as DNA: TGTGCCAGTCGGACTAGCGGGATAGGACGCGAGCAGTACTTC. Its translation is CASRTSGIGREQYF.

The table lists this clone with many counts. This sequence joins TRBV6-5 and TRBJ2-7; TRBD1 matches at 7 bases. The junction had 19 bases not matched to a gene; V was cut back by 6 bases and J by 2 bases. The CDR3 is 18 amino acids. CDR1 and CDR2 from the germline V gene are MNHEY and SVGAGI. The CDR3 DNA follows: TGTGCCAGCAGCAACGGACAGGCAAATCCACCCCAAACCTACGAGCAGTACTTC. Translated: CASSNGQANPPQTYEQYF.

This clone was seen many times. CDR3 residues: CASSLVFASTDTQYF. The CDR3 coding sequence is TGTGCCAGCAGCCTCGTCTTTGCTAGCACAGATACGCAGTATTTT. This sequence joins TRBV12-3 or TRBV12-4 and TRBJ2-3, with D unresolved. V lost 6 bases and J lost 0, with 13 bases in between. CDR3 length equals 15 residues.

This clone was seen a handful of times. The chain recombines TRBV10-2 with TRBJ1-2; 7 nucleotides line up with TRBD1. Germline V gene data show CDR1 as WSHSY and CDR2 as SAAADI. This CDR3 is built from 13 residues. Unmatched junction bases numbered 3, after V lost 2 bases and J lost 6 bases. CDR3 region: CASSELGTDGYTF. In DNA form, the CDR3 reads TGCGCCAGCAGTGAGCTCGGGACAGATGGCTACACCTTC.

This clone was picked up many times. The rearrangement joins TRBV12-3 or TRBV12-4 to TRBJ2-7; 9 bases map to TRBD2. V dropped 9 bases and J dropped 2; count of bases not matched to a gene: 5. The CDR3 is 13 residues long. The CDR3 protein is CASSAGGPYEQYF. CDR3 DNA: TGTGCCAGTTCAGCGGGAGGCCCCTACGAGCAGTACTTC.

This clone was counted many times. This chain links TRBV19 with TRBJ2-2, with D perhaps given as TRBD1 or TRBD2 (7 bases each). This CDR3 is built from 16 residues. Trimming took off 1 base at V and 4 bases at J, with 13 bases between the two ends. Germline CDR1 and CDR2: LNHDA and SQIVND (reference sequence). The CDR3 nucleotides are TGTGCCAGTAGTATAGGAACAGGGGAGGGCACCGGGGAGCTGTTTTTT. It yields the protein CASSIGTGEGTGELFF.

In this sample, this clone turned up many times. The same CDR3 also results from other DNA sequences found in this sample. The CDR3 is CASSQDQTEFYEQYF. The CDR3 DNA reads as TGTGCCAGCAGCCAAGATCAAACGGAATTCTACGAGCAGTACTTC. The V gene is TRBV4-2, the J gene TRBJ2-7; no clear D gene. This CDR3 region has 15 residues. Trimming shortened V by 0 bases and J by 3 bases, and 12 bases separated the two germline ends. CDR1 and CDR2 (germline): LGHNA, YNFKEQ.

Ten or more counts support this clone. This chain links TRBV28 with TRBJ1-1, with TRBD1 matching 8 bases. The CDR3 is made up of 15 amino acids. After removal of 1 base from V and 1 base from J, the junction contained 2 bases not matched to a gene. Germline CDR1 and CDR2: MDHEN and SYDVKM. The CDR3 loop is CASSLYTGGNTEAFF. CDR3 in DNA: TGTGCCAGCAGTTTATATACAGGGGGGAACACTGAAGCTTTCTTT.

For this clone: A read error may produce the germline difference seen at one junction end. V usage is TRBV6-1 and J usage is TRBJ2-7, with D unclear. CDR1 is MNHNS and CDR2 is SASEGT in the germline V gene. The CDR3 length is 14 residues. CDR3 nucleotide sequence: TGCGCCAGTTCAACAGTGGAGAGCTCCTACGAGCAGTACTTC. Translating gives CASSTVESSYEQYF.

The table lists this clone with many counts. The genes are TRBV7-2 and TRBJ2-1, with D unclear. Germline values: CDR1 SGHTA, CDR2 FQGNSA. Trimming cost V 2 bases and J 9 bases, with 5 bases left between them. The CDR3 is 11 residues long. CDR3 nucleotide sequence: TGTGCCAGCAGCTTATTTAGTGAGCAGTTCTTC. Translating gives CASSLFSEQFF.

This clone was detected many times. The rearrangement joins TRBV5-8 to TRBJ2-6, with 8 bases that match TRBD1. The CDR3 has 16 residues. CDR1 SGHTS and CDR2 YDEGEE come from the germline V gene. V dropped 2 bases and J dropped 4; count of bases not matched to a gene: 5. As DNA, the CDR3 is TGTGCCAGCAGCTTACCAGGGGGCTCCGGGGCCAACGTCCTGACTTTC. Translation: CASSLPGGSGANVLTF. The full variable domain, completed using reference TRBV5-8 and TRBJ2-6, is EAGVTQSPTHLIKTRGQQATLRCSPISGHTSVYWYQQALGLGLQFLLWYDEGEERNRGNFPPRFSGRQFPNYSSELNVNALELEDSALYLCASSLPGGSGANVLTFGAGSRLTVL.

In its sample, this clone was seen many times. The CDR3 region has the DNA TGTGCCAGCAGCCTTAGACTAGCGGGGTACAATGAGCAGTTCTTC. This encodes CASSLRLAGYNEQFF. The chain combines TRBV3-1 with TRBJ2-1; 11 nucleotides align to TRBD2. Germline trimming cut 4 bases from V and 4 bases from J; bases unmatched to any gene: 3. Germline CDR1 is LGHDT and CDR2 is YNNKEL (reference sequence). This CDR3 has 15 amino acids.

The V gene is TRBV28, the J gene TRBJ1-1; the match to TRBD1 covers 7 bases. Germline CDR1 reads MDHEN; CDR2 reads SYDVKM. The CDR3 has 14 amino acids. V trimming: 7 bases; J trimming: 1 base; junction bases outside the gene matches: 6. CDR3 DNA: TGTGCCAGCATCCTGAGGACAGGGAACACTGAAGCTTTCTTT. Its translation: CASILRTGNTEAFF. The full variable domain, in which reference TRBV28 and TRBJ1-1 provide the parts outside the CDR3, is DVKVTQSSRYLVKRTGEKVFLECVQDMDHENMFWYRQDPGLGLRLIYFSYDVKMKEKGDIPEGYSVSREKKERFSLILESASTNQTSMYLCASILRTGNTEAFFGQGTRLTVV.